The clone carrying this TCR beta chain was recorded many times. From approximately 430 ng of RNA, a library with molecular barcoded alpha/delta and beta/gamma adaptors was made. MiXCR was run by TCRdb on the reads, yielding one entry per CDR3 protein. The sample lists tens of thousands of distinct CDR3 sequences, 14% occurring once. These data originate in a study of read filtering for tumor transcriptome and immune sequencing. Study overall: Among patients, 17 to 20 were male and approximately 15 female, aged roughly 47 to 90 (mean approximately 71). RNA-seq yielded only roughly 85 to 1,400 TCR reads, IR-seq about 4 to 10.27 million.

Germline values: CDR1 SNHLY, CDR2 FYNNEI. This CDR3 comprises 14 residues. Losses at the gene ends were 1 base for V and 7 bases for J; bases not matched to a gene: 4. This clonotype was obtained from a donor aged 40 or older with multiple myeloma. Sequencing was done on a sample of a population of CD138-negative cells sorted from bone marrow. This chain uses TRBV2 with TRBJ2-1; 7 nucleotides match TRBD2. Here the CDR3 DNA reads TGTGCCAGCAGTGAAGGCCTAGCGGTTAATGAGCAGTTCTTC. The encoded protein is CASSEGLAVNEQFF.